The entry that follows covers one T cell receptor beta chain sequence. The antigen it binds to is not known. No base-level quality is on record; no much larger clone is a single base apart. The collaborating institutions used their own protocols to collect whole blood in K2EDTA tubes. For TCRbeta analysis, collaborators shipped samples as frozen whole blood, isolated PBMCs, or DNA extracted from either of those sample types. The entry originates in a study of blood T cell repertoires in COVID-19 (dated by TCRdb to between 2020 and 2021). At the level of the whole study: Samples covering the acute and convalescent phases of COVID-19 were provided by collaborators in the United States, Italy and Spain. The material from the prospective study consisted of cDNA or gDNA derived from T cells, B-cell-depleted T cells, or PBMCs. Subjects who had been exposed to COVID-19, were actively infected with it, or had recovered from it provided the deeply sampled blood TCRbeta repertoires that made up the dataset. Where available, HLA class I and class II types were obtained from metadata supplied by the sample provider rather than from assay-based typing. The samples were drawn from two sources: the first 160 participants of the ongoing ImmuneRACE study, and about 1,300 subjects contributed by 6 global collaborators. Sample metadata almost always included a de-identified subject ID, COVID-19 status, age in years and sex. A freely available public database, intended as a resource for researchers studying the immune response to SARS-CoV-2, is where the repertoires were released.

The immunoSEQ Assay, a bias-controlled multiplex PCR, was used to amplify TCRbeta CDR3 regions from genomic DNA. As for how the authors treated the data: Nucleated cell counts per sample were estimated from amplification of reference gene primers within the assay. To quantify the absolute abundance of each unique TCRbeta CDR3 rearrangement, sequence reads were collapsed and filtered. For each sample, productive Simpson clonality was calculated as the square root of Simpson's diversity index over productive rearrangements. The table comes from immuneACCESS by way of TCRdb, which keeps in-frame sequences with V and J called. Part of the clones is missing from these tables; in studies checked, under half for an unresolved V gene and the rest for unknown reasons. V, J and clone size are those of that table, while D and trimming were read from the DNA. The sample contains some 150,000 clones, 81% of them found a single time. Roughly 7.7% of the sample lies in the top ten.

The germline V end is reduced by 6 bases and the J end by 0 bases; junction bases left unmatched: 6. CDR3 length: 15 amino acids, cysteine to phenylalanine. The DNA shown is the 45-base CDR3, in frame from base 1. CDR1 and CDR2 were assigned from the germline V gene (reference sequence) as LNHNV and YYDKDF. Here is what the overall study found, with its caveats: The amount of clinical and demographic metadata varied by source and participant and was provided uncurated.

This TCR came from a human donor with acute or convalescent COVID-19. The donor label of this sample is uncertain. The chain joins TRBV15 to TRBJ2-3, and 7 junctional nucleotides match TRBD2. Input material: peripheral blood. The nucleotide sequence reads TGTGCCACCAGGGGAGGGGACGTTAGCACAGATACGCAGTATTTT. Its protein product is CATRGGDVSTDTQYF.